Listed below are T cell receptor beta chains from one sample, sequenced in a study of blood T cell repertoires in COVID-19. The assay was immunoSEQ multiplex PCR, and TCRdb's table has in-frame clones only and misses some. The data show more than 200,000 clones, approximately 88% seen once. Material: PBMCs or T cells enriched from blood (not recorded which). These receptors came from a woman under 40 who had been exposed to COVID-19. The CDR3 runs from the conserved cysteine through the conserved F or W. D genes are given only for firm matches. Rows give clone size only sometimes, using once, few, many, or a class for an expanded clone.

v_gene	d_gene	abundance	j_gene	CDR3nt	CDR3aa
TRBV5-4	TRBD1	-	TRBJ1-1	TGTGCCAGCAGCTTGGGACAGGGGTTTGAAGCTTTCTTT	CASSLGQGFEAFF
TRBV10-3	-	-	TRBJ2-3	TGTGCCATCACCAGGGGCATGGACACAGATACGCAGTATTTT	CAITRGMDTDTQYF
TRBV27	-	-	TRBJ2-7	TGTGCCAGCAGTTTATGGATCCAGGGGAAATCCTACGAGCAGTACTTC	CASSLWIQGKSYEQYF
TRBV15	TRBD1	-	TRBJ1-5	TGTGCCACCAGCGGCGGGACAGGGGGCAAAAATCAGCCCCAGCATTTT	CATSGGTGGKNQPQHF
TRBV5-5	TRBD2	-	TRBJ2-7	TGTGCCAGCAGCCCTATAACTAGCGGGAGAATCTACGAGCAGTACTTC	CASSPITSGRIYEQYF
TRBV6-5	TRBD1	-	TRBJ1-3	TGTGCCAGCAGTTACTCGACAGGGGGCATTGGAAACACCATATATTTT	CASSYSTGGIGNTIYF
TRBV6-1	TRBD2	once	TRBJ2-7	TGTGCCAGCAGTGAAGACAGGCTAGCGGGAGACGAGCAGTACTTC	CASSEDRLAGDEQYF
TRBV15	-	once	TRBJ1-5	TGTGCCACCAGCGTAAGGGGGTACAGCAATCAGCCCCAGCATTTT	CATSVRGYSNQPQHF
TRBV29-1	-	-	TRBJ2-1	TGCAGCGTAGGGGTGCTTGGTGGAAACAATGAGCAGTTCTTC	CSVGVLGGNNEQFF
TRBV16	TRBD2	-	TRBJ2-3	TGTGCCAGCAGCCAATTTGAAACTAGCGGCACAGATACGCAGTATTTT	CASSQFETSGTDTQYF
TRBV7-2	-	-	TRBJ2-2	TGTGCCAGCAGCTTCGAGTTTCGGCGGTCGAACACCGGGGAGCTGTTTTTT	CASSFEFRRSNTGELFF
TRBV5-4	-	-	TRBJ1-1	TGTGCCAGCAGCTTGGTATATAACACTGAAGCTTTCTTT	CASSLVYNTEAFF
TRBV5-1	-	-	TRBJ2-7	TGCGCCAGCAGCTTGACAGTCTACGAGCAGTACTTC	CASSLTVYEQYF
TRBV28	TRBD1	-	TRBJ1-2	TGTGCCAGCAGTCGGGGACAGGGACTGAACTACACCTTC	CASSRGQGLNYTF
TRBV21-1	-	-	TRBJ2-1	TGTGCCAGCAGCAGGACTGATCTCAATGAGCAGTTCTTC	CASSRTDLNEQFF
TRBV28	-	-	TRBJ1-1	TGTGCCAGCAGTTTATCTCAGGCTGAAGCTTTCTTT	CASSLSQAEAFF
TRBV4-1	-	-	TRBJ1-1	TGCGCCAGCAGCCATCGATTACAGGGCCCTGAAGCTTTCTTT	CASSHRLQGPEAFF
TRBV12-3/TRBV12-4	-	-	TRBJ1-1	TGTGCCAGCAGGGGCTGGAACACTGAAGCTTTCTTT	CASRGWNTEAFF
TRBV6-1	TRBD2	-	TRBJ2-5	TGTGCCAGCAGTGAAGCAGTGGGGCGGGAGAAGACCCAGTACTTC	CASSEAVGREKTQYF
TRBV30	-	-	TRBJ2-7	TGTGCCTGGAGTCCGCGGAGGGTCGCCGTGTACGAGCAGTACTTC	CAWSPRRVAVYEQYF
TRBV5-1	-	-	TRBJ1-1	TGCGCCAGCACCTTGGGAGGGTTAAACACTGAAGCTTTCTTT	CASTLGGLNTEAFF
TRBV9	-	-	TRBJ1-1	TGTGCCAGCAGCCCAACTACACCGGCGGTTGAAGCTTTCTTT	CASSPTTPAVEAFF
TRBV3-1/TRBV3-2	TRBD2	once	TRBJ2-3	TGTGCCAGCAGCCAAGAGACTAGCGGGAGGAGGATAGATACGCAGTATTTT	CASSQETSGRRIDTQYF
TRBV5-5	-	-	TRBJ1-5	TGTGCCAGCAGCCCGTTGTATAGCAATCAGCCCCAGCATTTT	CASSPLYSNQPQHF
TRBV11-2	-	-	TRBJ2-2	TGTGCCAGCAGCTTAGGGGGCGGGGCGAACACCGGGGAGCTGTTTTTT	CASSLGGGANTGELFF
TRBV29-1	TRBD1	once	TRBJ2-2	TGCAGCGCAGGCCGGGGGACAGGGGGTTCCGGGGAGCTGTTTTTT	CSAGRGTGGSGELFF
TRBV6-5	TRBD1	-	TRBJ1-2	TGTGCCAGCCGTCGACAGGGTAACTATGGCTACACCTTC	CASRRQGNYGYTF
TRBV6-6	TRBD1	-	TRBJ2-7	TGTGCCAGCAGTCGGTCGGGGACAGGAGAGCAGTACTTC	CASSRSGTGEQYF
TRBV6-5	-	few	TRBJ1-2	TGTGCCAGCAGTTACTTACCGGGAGCGGATGGCTACACCTTC	CASSYLPGADGYTF
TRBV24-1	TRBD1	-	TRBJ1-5	TGTGCCACCAGTGACCCTACAGGGGATAATCAGCCCCAGCATTTT	CATSDPTGDNQPQHF
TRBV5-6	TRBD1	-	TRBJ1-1	TGTGCCAGCAGCCCGACAGGGGAAACTGAAGCTTTCTTT	CASSPTGETEAFF
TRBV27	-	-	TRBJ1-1	TGTGCCAGCAGTTTAAGCAGGGACACTGAAGCTTTCTTT	CASSLSRDTEAFF